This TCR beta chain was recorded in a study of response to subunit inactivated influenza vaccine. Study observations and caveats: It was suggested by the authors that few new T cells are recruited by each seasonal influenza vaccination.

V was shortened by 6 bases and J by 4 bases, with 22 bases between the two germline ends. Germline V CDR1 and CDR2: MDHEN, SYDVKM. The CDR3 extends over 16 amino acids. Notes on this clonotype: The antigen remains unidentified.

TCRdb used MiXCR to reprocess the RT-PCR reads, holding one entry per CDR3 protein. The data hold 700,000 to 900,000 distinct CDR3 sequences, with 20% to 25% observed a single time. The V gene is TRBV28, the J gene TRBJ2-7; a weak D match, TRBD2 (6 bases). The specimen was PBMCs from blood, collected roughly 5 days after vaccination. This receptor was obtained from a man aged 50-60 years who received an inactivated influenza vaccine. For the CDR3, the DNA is TGTGCCAGCAGCCTAAATGGGCTGGGTAGCGGATACGAGCAGTACTTC. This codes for CASSLNGLGSGYEQYF.